These 8 T cell receptor beta chains originate from one sample sequenced in a study of T cell changes during pregnancy in multiple sclerosis. The assay was immunoSEQ multiplex PCR, and TCRdb's table has in-frame clones only and misses some. The sample yields around 69,000 clones, approximately 90% seen once. The material sequenced was peripheral blood, taken in the first trimester of pregnancy. These TCRs come from a female donor with multiple sclerosis, enrolled in a pregnancy study.

The chain has TRBV4-3 and TRBJ2-7; perhaps TRBD2 as D (6 bases). Germline values: CDR1 LGHNA, CDR2 YSLEER. Trimming pared 0 bases from V and 6 bases from J, leaving 15 bases between. The CDR3 runs 15 residues. CDR3 nucleotides: TGCGCCAGCAGCCAAGATGCGGGGACTTTATTCGAGCAGTACTTC. Translated, it gives CASSQDAGTLFEQYF.

The genes are TRBV7-3 and TRBJ2-7, with 7 bases lining up with TRBD1. CDR1 and CDR2 (germline): SGHTA, FQGTGA. Trimming cost V 2 bases and J 5 bases; bases outside gene matches: 9. The CDR3 is 15 residues long. The CDR3 loop reads CASSLDDRALDEQYF. The CDR3 bases are TGTGCCAGCAGCTTAGACGACAGGGCCCTCGACGAGCAGTACTTC.

This clone appeared once. V gene TRBV11-1 combines with J gene TRBJ2-1; the D gene is possibly TRBD1 (5 bases). There are 12 residues in the CDR3. V gave up 5 bases and J gave up 7 bases, with 9 bases separating them. Germline-derived CDR1 and CDR2 are SGHAT and FQDESV (reference sequence). CDR3 bases: TGTGCCAGCAGCCCCCAGGGTAATGAGCAGTTCTTC. Its protein is CASSPQGNEQFF. The whole variable domain, remainder taken from reference TRBV11-1 and TRBJ2-1, is EAEVAQSPRYKITEKSQAVAFWCDPISGHATLYWYRQILGQGPELLVQFQDESVVDDSQLPKDRFSAERLKGVDSTLKIQPAELGDSAMYLCASSPQGNEQFFGPGTRLTVL.

V and J are TRBV11-2 and TRBJ2-2, with D perhaps matching TRBD2 (6 bases). The CDR3 runs to 15 residues. Trimming removed 4 bases from V and 4 bases from J, with 13 bases in between. The germline gives CDR1 SGHAT, CDR2 FQNNGV. The CDR3 nucleotides are TGTGCCAGCAGCTACCCCCTAGCGACCACCGGGGAGCTGTTTTTT. This sequence encodes CASSYPLATTGELFF.

The chain recombines TRBV27 with TRBJ2-7, with TRBD2 as a possible D gene (6 bases). V was cut by 4 bases and J by 4 bases, with 11 bases left in between. The length of the CDR3 is 13 residues. CDR1 and CDR2 from the germline V gene are MNHEY and SMNVEV (reference sequence). The CDR3 region is CASSSGSGYEQYF. Written as DNA, the CDR3 is TGTGCCAGCAGTTCCGGGAGTGGTTACGAGCAGTACTTC.

This chain links TRBV25-1 with TRBJ2-7; 7 nucleotides agree with TRBD1. The V gene's germline CDR1 is MGHDK and CDR2 SYGVNS. The CDR3 loop spans 13 amino acids. V was pared by 7 bases and J by 2 bases, with 5 bases of the junction left unmatched. CDR3 in amino acids: CASNSGQTYEQYF. The CDR3 DNA reads as TGTGCCAGCAATTCGGGACAGACCTACGAGCAGTACTTC.

This chain uses TRBV7-2 with TRBJ2-7, with 8 bases matching TRBD2. Germline CDR1 is SGHTA and CDR2 is FQGNSA. V lost 5 bases and J lost 3; bases outside the gene matches: 6. CDR3 length: 14 amino acids. The DNA of the CDR3 is TGTGCCAGCAGCGAGGGACTAGTGCTCTACGAGCAGTACTTC. It yields the protein CASSEGLVLYEQYF.

The gene calls are TRBV7-3 and TRBJ2-3, with D possibly TRBD2 on 7 matching bases. CDR3 length equals 14 residues. Looked up from germline, CDR1 is SGHTA and CDR2 is FQGTGA. Trimming cost V 5 bases and J 3 bases, with 12 bases left between them. The CDR3 is CASSQGGGTDTQYF. CDR3 nucleotide sequence: TGTGCCAGCAGCCAAGGGGGGGGGACAGATACGCAGTATTTT.